This T cell receptor (beta chain) was profiled in a study of T-cell memory formation after mild COVID-19. Whole-study results and caveats: Clones which contracted sat mainly in CM and EM if CD4+, and in EMRA if CD8+. Among clones contracting day 15 to 85, CD4/CD8 was balanced, whereas later expanders leaned CD4+.

Using constant-segment primers, 5'RACE produced TCR alpha and TCR beta cDNA libraries carrying sample barcodes and UMIs. TCRdb processed the 5' RACE reads anew with MiXCR; each CDR3 protein has one entry. Among 300,000 to 400,000 distinct CDR3 sequences, about an eighth were seen once, and the ten largest hold 22%. Only a few counts were recorded for this clonotype. Its specificity is not known. Trimming stripped 8 bases from V and 1 base from J, with 11 bases between. The CDR3 has 13 amino acids. Germline-derived CDR1 and CDR2 are SNHLY and FYNNEI. The clonotype was recovered from a man between 18 and 35 years old who had mild COVID-19 (a few samples of this study predate the infection). Cell type and time point are not known. Sequences were obtained from PBMCs or a T cell subset sorted from them (not recorded which). The rearrangement links TRBV2 to TRBJ2-5; weak D call: TRBD2 (6 bases). CDR3 sequence: CASGRDSQETQYF. CDR3 in DNA: TGTGCCAGCGGCCGGGACTCCCAAGAGACCCAGTACTTC.